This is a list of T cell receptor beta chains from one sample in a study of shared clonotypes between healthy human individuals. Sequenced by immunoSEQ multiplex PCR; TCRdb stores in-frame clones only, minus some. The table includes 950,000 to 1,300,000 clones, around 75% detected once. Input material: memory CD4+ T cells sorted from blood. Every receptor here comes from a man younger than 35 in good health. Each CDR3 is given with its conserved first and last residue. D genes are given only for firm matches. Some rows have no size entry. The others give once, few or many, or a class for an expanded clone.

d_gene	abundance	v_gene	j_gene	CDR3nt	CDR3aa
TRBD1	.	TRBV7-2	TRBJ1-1	TGTGCCAGCAGCGCTCGACAGGGGGCCCCGAACACTGAAGCTTTCTTT	CASSARQGAPNTEAFF
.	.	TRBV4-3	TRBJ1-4	TGCGCCAGCAGCCAAGATTTTGGCGGTGAAAAACTGTTTTTT	CASSQDFGGEKLFF
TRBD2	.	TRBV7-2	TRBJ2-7	TGTGCCAGCAGTCGGGGGGTAGGATACTACGAGCAGTACTTC	CASSRGVGYYEQYF
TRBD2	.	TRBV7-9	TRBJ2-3	TGTGCCAGCAGCGCCTTGGGGGAGGGAAAAATTTCAGATACGCAGTATTTT	CASSALGEGKISDTQYF
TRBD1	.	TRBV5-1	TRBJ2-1	TGCGCCAGCAGCTTGGGACAGGGGAACGGGGATGAGCAGTTCTTC	CASSLGQGNGDEQFF
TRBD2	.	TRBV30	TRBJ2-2	TGTGCCTGGAGGGTAGCGGGGGGAAGCGGGGAGCTGTTTTTT	CAWRVAGGSGELFF
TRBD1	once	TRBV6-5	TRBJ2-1	TGTGCCAGCAGTAGGGGGCGAGAGCAGTTCTTC	CASSRGREQFF
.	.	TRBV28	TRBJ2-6	TGTGCCAGCAGTTTTGGGGGAGGTGGGGCCAACGTCCTGACTTTC	CASSFGGGGANVLTF
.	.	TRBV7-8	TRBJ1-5	TGTGCCAGCAGCACCGGGAGGGGGAGCGGTCAGCCCCAGCATTTT	CASSTGRGSGQPQHF
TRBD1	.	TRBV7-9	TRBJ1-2	TGTGCCAGCAGCTTGGACAGTCCGAGGACAGGGGGGACTGGCTACACCTTC	CASSLDSPRTGGTGYTF
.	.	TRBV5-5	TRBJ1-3	TGTGCCAGCAGCTTGGTCGTCTCCAGCTCTGGAAACACCATATATTTT	CASSLVVSSSGNTIYF
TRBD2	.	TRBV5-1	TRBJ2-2	TGCGCCAGCAGCTTGCAGCGGGACGCCACCGGGGAGCTGTTTTTT	CASSLQRDATGELFF
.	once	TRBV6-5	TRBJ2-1	TGTGCCAGCAGTCACACGGACAGATCCTACAATGAGCAGTTCTTC	CASSHTDRSYNEQFF
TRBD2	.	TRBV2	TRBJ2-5	TGTGCCAGCAATGAGCGGGAGTTGGAGACCCAGTACTTC	CASNERELETQYF
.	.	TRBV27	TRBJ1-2	TGTGCCAGCAGTTTCCGGGGGGGGCTTGGCTATGGCTACACCTTC	CASSFRGGLGYGYTF
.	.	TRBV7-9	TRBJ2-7	TGTGCCAGCAGCCCGCAACAGGGAAGTAACAACGAGCAGTACTTC	CASSPQQGSNNEQYF
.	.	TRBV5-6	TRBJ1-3	TGTGCCAGCAGCCTCACATATCTCTCTGGAAACACCATATATTTT	CASSLTYLSGNTIYF
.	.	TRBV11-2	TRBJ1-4	TGTGCCAGCAGCTTACTTCCGGTTCTACGGGAAAAACTGTTTTTT	CASSLLPVLREKLFF
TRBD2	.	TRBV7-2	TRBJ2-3	TGTGCCAGCAGCTTCTCAGCGGGAGGCACAGATACGCAGTATTTT	CASSFSAGGTDTQYF
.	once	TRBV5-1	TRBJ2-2	TGCGCCAGCAGCTTGGCCGAGGTTTCGGGGGAGCTGTTTTTT	CASSLAEVSGELFF
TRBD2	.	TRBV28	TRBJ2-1	TGTGCCACCTACCCCCTACGTGGACTAGGGACTGTAGGGAGTCTGTTCTTC	CATYPLRGLGTVGSLFF
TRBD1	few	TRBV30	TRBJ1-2	TGTGCCTGGAGTCGACAGGGAGTTTACTCCCGCTATGGCTACACCTTC	CAWSRQGVYSRYGYTF
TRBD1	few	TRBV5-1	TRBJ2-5	TGCGCCAGCAGCTCCACCTCGGACAGGGGGAAAGAGACCCAGTACTTC	CASSSTSDRGKETQYF
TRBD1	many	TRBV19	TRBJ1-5	TGTGCCAGTAGTAAGGACAGGGGTTGGAGCAATCAGCCCCAGCATTTT	CASSKDRGWSNQPQHF
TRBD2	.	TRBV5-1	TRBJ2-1	TGCGCCAGCAGCTTAAGGACTAGCGTCGATGAGCAGTTCTTC	CASSLRTSVDEQFF
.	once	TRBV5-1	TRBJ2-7	TGCGCCAGCAGCCGAGGACAGGGAGGGATAGAGCAGTACTTC	CASSRGQGGIEQYF
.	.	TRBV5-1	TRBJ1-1	TGCGCCAGCAGCCCCGGATTTTTGGGGGCGGGCACTGAAGCTTTCTTT	CASSPGFLGAGTEAFF
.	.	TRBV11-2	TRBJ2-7	TGTGCCAGCGGGGAGACACTTCTCTACGAGCAGTACTTC	CASGETLLYEQYF
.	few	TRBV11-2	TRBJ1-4	TGTGCCAGCGAGAGGTCATTGGGTGAAAAACTGTTTTTT	CASERSLGEKLFF